The 25 T cell receptor beta chains below were found in one sample sequenced in a study of neurological immune-mediated disorders. TCRdb reprocessed the 5' RACE reads via MiXCR and lists one record per CDR3 protein. The sample comprises over 60,000 distinct CDR3 sequences, 4.8% of which are singletons, and about 2.2% rests with the top ten. Material: PBMCs. The origin of the receptors is a woman between 65 and 79 years old with multiple sclerosis.

The chain combines TRBV9 with TRBJ2-7, with TRBD1 identical over 7 bases. V lost 6 bases and J lost 6; bases outside the gene matches: 12. In germline, CDR1 is SGDLS, CDR2 YYNGEE. CDR3 length: 14 amino acids. CDR3 nucleotide sequence: TGTGCCAGCATCGGGACAGCCCGGGCCTCCGAGCAGTACTTC. Its protein product is CASIGTARASEQYF.

Many counts were recorded for this clonotype. This chain connects TRBV29-1 to TRBJ2-2; possibly TRBD1 or TRBD2 for D (5 bases each). This CDR3 has 13 residues. The germline CDR1 and CDR2 sequences are SQVTM and ANQGSEA. Trimming removed 6 bases from V and 2 bases from J, with 10 bases in between. The CDR3 region is CSVGRQNTGELFF. The CDR3 region has the DNA TGCAGCGTGGGACGACAAAACACCGGGGAGCTGTTTTTT.

This clonotype was seen ten or more times. The chain carries TRBV12-3 or TRBV12-4 and TRBJ1-1; D uncertain. This CDR3 has 13 amino acids. Trimming stripped 3 bases from V and 1 base from J, with 6 bases between. The CDR3 loop is CASSFSGNTEAFF. For the CDR3, the DNA is TGTGCCAGCAGTTTTAGTGGGAACACTGAAGCTTTCTTT.

This clonotype was found many times. J is TRBJ2-7 and V is TRBV7-2; 7 nucleotides match TRBD2. The CDR3 has 14 amino acids. In germline, CDR1 is SGHTA, CDR2 FQGNSA. The V and J ends lost 6 bases and 6 bases, in that order; junction bases with no gene match: 11. For the CDR3, the DNA is TGTGCCAGCAGACCTTTGAGGTCGGGAGGCGAGCAGTACTTC. It is translated as CASRPLRSGGEQYF. Looking up the rest from reference TRBV7-2 and TRBJ2-7 gives the full variable domain: GAGVSQSPSNKVTEKGKDVELRCDPISGHTALYWYRQSLGQGLEFLIYFQGNSAPDKSGLPSDRFSAERTGGSVSTLTIQRTQQEDSAVYLCASRPLRSGGEQYFGPGTRLTVT.

This clonotype was seen a few times. The chain couples TRBV5-1 to TRBJ1-2, with 10 bases lining up with TRBD1. V lost 4 bases to trimming and J lost 8 bases; unmatched junction nucleotides: 8. Germline lookup yields CDR1 SGHRS and CDR2 YFSETQ. The CDR3 runs 14 residues. This chain's CDR3 is CASSPSTGGEGYTF. CDR3 sequence (DNA): TGCGCCAGCAGCCCCTCGACAGGGGGCGAAGGCTACACCTTC.

The rearrangement links TRBV20-1 to TRBJ2-1; D gene unclear. Germline CDR1 reads DFQATT; CDR2 reads SNEGSKA (reference sequence). Trimming left V 3 bases short and J 8 bases short, with 5 bases between. This CDR3 has 10 residues. In nucleotides, the CDR3 is TGCAGTGCTAGGGCCCATGAGCAGTTCTTC. This sequence encodes CSARAHEQFF.

V gene TRBV12-3 or TRBV12-4 combines with J gene TRBJ2-5, with D hard to call. V was shortened by 1 base and J by 5 bases, with 2 bases between the two germline ends. The CDR3 consists of 11 residues. For the CDR3, the DNA is TGTGCCAGCAGTTTAGTTGAGACCCAGTACTTC. Its protein is CASSLVETQYF.

This clonotype was detected many times. The V call is TRBV7-6, the J call TRBJ2-2, with 10 bases aligning to TRBD1. CDR1 is SGHVS, CDR2 FNYEAQ, per germline. CDR3 length: 16 residues. J gave up 1 base and V 4 bases, and 3 bases lay outside the gene matches. The CDR3: CASSYRTGGNTGELFF. The CDR3 DNA reads TGTGCCAGCAGCTACCGGACAGGGGGGAACACCGGGGAGCTGTTTTTT.

This clonotype was seen at least ten times. V and J are TRBV20-1 and TRBJ1-3; 11 positions agree with TRBD1. Trimming cost V 3 bases and J 2 bases; bases outside gene matches: 0. Per the germline V gene, CDR1 is DFQATT and CDR2 is SNEGSKA (reference sequence). CDR3 length equals 14 residues. CDR3 sequence: CSARGQGAGNTIYF. As DNA, the CDR3 is TGCAGTGCTAGGGGACAGGGGGCTGGAAACACCATATATTTT.

The table lists this clonotype with a few counts. The rearrangement uses TRBV7-9 and TRBJ2-3, with TRBD2 matching 11 bases. CDR3 length: 16 residues. The germline CDR1 and CDR2 sequences are SEHNR and FQNEAQ (reference sequence). V lost 5 bases, J lost 2 bases, and 6 bases stayed unmatched. The CDR3, as DNA: TGTGCCAGCAGCGTTAGCGGGAGGGCCGACACAGATACGCAGTATTTT. Amino acid sequence: CASSVSGRADTDTQYF.

The chain links TRBV3-1 to TRBJ2-7; 8 bases align to TRBD2. V shed 4 bases and J 4 bases; nucleotides not matched to a gene: 6. This CDR3 is 14 amino acids long. Germline V gene sequence: CDR1 LGHDT, CDR2 YNNKEL (reference sequence). The CDR3 reads CASSLGTRGYEQYF. The CDR3 DNA is TGTGCCAGCAGCCTAGGGACTAGGGGATACGAGCAGTACTTC.

In its sample, this clonotype was seen a few times. The rearrangement uses TRBV7-2 and TRBJ1-2; TRBD1 agrees at 9 bases. CDR1 is SGHTA and CDR2 is FQGNSA in the germline V gene. The CDR3 length is 15 residues. V trimming: 5 bases; J trimming: 4 bases; junction bases outside the gene matches: 8. The CDR3 is CASSTGQGSRYGYTF. The CDR3 nucleotides read TGTGCCAGCAGCACCGGACAGGGGTCGCGCTATGGCTACACCTTC.

This clonotype showed up many times. The chain has TRBV7-8 and TRBJ1-2; 7 bases align to TRBD1. Trimming cost V 1 base and J 8 bases; bases outside gene matches: 4. CDR1 and CDR2 from the germline V gene are SGHVS and FQNEAQ. The CDR3 contains 13 residues. The DNA for the CDR3 is TGTGCCAGCAGCTTAGGACAGGGTTTAGGCTACACCTTC. Encoded protein: CASSLGQGLGYTF.

This clonotype has ten or more counts. The rearrangement joins TRBV5-1 to TRBJ2-3; 7 bases line up with TRBD2. V was clipped by 4 bases and J by 0 bases; unmatched bases: 8. The length of the CDR3 is 16 residues. Germline V gene sequence: CDR1 SGHRS, CDR2 YFSETQ. The CDR3 nucleotides are TGCGCCAGCAGCCTCGGGGAGGGAGGGAGCACAGATACGCAGTATTTT. The encoded protein is CASSLGEGGSTDTQYF.

This clonotype was detected many times. V and J are TRBV5-1 and TRBJ2-2; D not resolved. Trimming shortened V by 6 bases and J by 0 bases, and 3 bases separated the two germline ends. The CDR3 length is 12 residues. Germline V gene data show CDR1 as SGHRS and CDR2 as YFSETQ. The CDR3 region has the DNA TGCGCCAGCATGTCGAACACCGGGGAGCTGTTTTTT. This encodes CASMSNTGELFF.

This clonotype was seen at least ten times. This chain uses TRBV29-1 with TRBJ2-1; TRBD1 might be the D (7 bases). This CDR3 has 14 residues. Germline values: CDR1 SQVTM, CDR2 ANQGSEA. Trimming took off 5 bases at V and 2 bases at J, with 13 bases between the two ends. The CDR3 region has the DNA TGCAGCGTTAGGGCGGGGACAGCCTACAATGAGCAGTTCTTC. Protein: CSVRAGTAYNEQFF.

A word on this clonotype: With a much larger clone just one base away, this may be a read error. V usage is TRBV7-9 and J usage is TRBJ2-1; no reliable D call. Per the germline V gene, CDR1 is SEHNR and CDR2 is FQNEAQ (reference sequence). V shed 5 bases and J shed 5 bases, with 10 bases lying between them. CDR3 length equals 13 residues. CDR3 bases: TGTGCCAGCAGCCGCGCGCCCCACAATGAGCAGTTCTTC. Its protein product is CASSRAPHNEQFF.

This clonotype appeared many times. The V gene is TRBV14, the J gene TRBJ2-1; D remains ambiguous. The V end was cut by 4 bases, the J end by 5 bases, with 6 bases between. CDR3 length: 12 residues. Germline values: CDR1 SGHDN, CDR2 FVKESK. The CDR3 nucleotides read TGTGCCAGCAGCCCACGCCACAATGAGCAGTTCTTC. Translated: CASSPRHNEQFF.

The sample holds many counts of this clonotype. The V call is TRBV7-2, the J call TRBJ2-5; 9 positions agree with TRBD2. V trimming: 5 bases; J trimming: 4 bases; junction bases outside the gene matches: 5. CDR3 length: 14 amino acids. The germline V gene encodes CDR1 SGHTA and CDR2 FQGNSA. For the CDR3, the DNA is TGTGCCAGCAGCGGGGGCGGGAGGGGAGAGACCCAGTACTTC. Translating gives CASSGGGRGETQYF.

This clonotype was recorded at least ten times. The V and J genes are TRBV6-6 and TRBJ1-4, with D unresolved. Germline CDR1 MNHNY, CDR2 SVGAGI (reference sequence). This CDR3 is 13 amino acids long. V dropped 2 bases and J dropped 7 bases, with 8 bases sitting between them. The CDR3 sequence: CASSYRRGEKLFF. The CDR3 DNA follows: TGTGCCAGCAGTTACCGCCGGGGTGAAAAACTGTTTTTT.

This clonotype was counted many times. The gene calls are TRBV7-2 and TRBJ1-2; 7 bases line up with TRBD1. Germline CDR1 SGHTA, CDR2 FQGNSA. The CDR3 is made up of 14 amino acids. The junction had 8 bases not matched to a gene; V was cut back by 4 bases and J by 6 bases. The chain's CDR3 is CASSSPTGVNGYTF. CDR3 DNA: TGTGCCAGCAGCTCCCCAACAGGGGTCAATGGCTACACCTTC.

This sequence joins TRBV2 and TRBJ2-7; 8 nucleotides line up with TRBD2. Germline V gene data show CDR1 as SNHLY and CDR2 as FYNNEI. CDR3 length: 15 amino acids. Trimming took 6 bases from V and 5 from J; bases not matched to a gene: 12. Here the CDR3 DNA reads TGTGCCAGCAGCCCGCGGGAGGCCCCTTCTAACGAGCAGTACTTC. Encoded protein: CASSPREAPSNEQYF.

As to this clonotype: A read error is possible here, since a much larger clone lies one base away. V usage is TRBV7-2 and J usage is TRBJ2-2, with D unclear. The V end lost 5 bases, the J end lost 4 bases, and 17 bases lay between the germline ends. This CDR3 contains 16 residues. Per the germline V gene, CDR1 is SGHTA and CDR2 is FQGNSA. The CDR3 coding sequence is TGTGCCAGCAGCCTAGTACAGACTCCGGTCACCGGGGAGCTGTTTTTT. Translation: CASSLVQTPVTGELFF.

This clonotype was observed a handful of times. V is TRBV27 and J is TRBJ2-1; 7 bases line up with TRBD2. The CDR3 runs to 15 residues. Losses at the gene ends were 6 bases for V and 3 bases for J; bases not matched to a gene: 8. Per germline, CDR1 MNHEY and CDR2 SMNVEV (reference sequence). CDR3 nucleotides: TGTGCCAGCAGCCCGGGGCTAGCGGTCTACAATGAGCAGTTCTTC. Its protein is CASSPGLAVYNEQFF.

Many counts were recorded for this clonotype. The J gene is TRBJ2-1, the V gene TRBV20-1; the D gene could be TRBD1 or TRBD2 (5 bases each). CDR3 length equals 15 residues. Germline V lookup: CDR1 DFQATT, CDR2 SNEGSKA (reference sequence). The ends were cut back, 3 bases at V and 0 bases at J, with 12 bases in the middle. The CDR3 loop reads CSASGDRSSYNEQFF. CDR3 bases: TGCAGTGCTAGCGGGGACCGGAGCTCCTACAATGAGCAGTTCTTC.